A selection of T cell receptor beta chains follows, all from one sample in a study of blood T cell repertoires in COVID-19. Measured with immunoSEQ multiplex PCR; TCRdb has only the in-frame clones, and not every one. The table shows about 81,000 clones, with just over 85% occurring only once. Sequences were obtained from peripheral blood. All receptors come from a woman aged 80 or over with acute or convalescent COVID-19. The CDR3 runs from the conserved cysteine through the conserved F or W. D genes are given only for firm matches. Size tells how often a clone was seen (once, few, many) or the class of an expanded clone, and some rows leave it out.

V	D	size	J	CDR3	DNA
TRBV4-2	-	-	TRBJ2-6	CASSQTGSQPGANVLTF	TGTGCCAGCAGCCAAACAGGGTCCCAGCCGGGGGCCAACGTCCTGACTTTC
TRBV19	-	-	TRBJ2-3	CASGPPGADTQYF	TGTGCCAGTGGGCCCCCCGGGGCAGATACGCAGTATTTT
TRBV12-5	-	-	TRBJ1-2	CASGRDNYGYTF	TGTGCTAGTGGACGGGATAACTATGGCTACACCTTC
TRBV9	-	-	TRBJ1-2	CASSPSGGRYGYTF	TGTGCCAGCAGCCCCTCGGGGGGTAGGTATGGCTACACCTTC
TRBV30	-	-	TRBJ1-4	CAAQQGANEKLFF	TGTGCCGCCCAACAGGGAGCTAATGAAAAACTGTTTTTT
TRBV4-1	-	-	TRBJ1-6	CASSQEGVSPLHF	TGCGCCAGCAGCCAAGAAGGGGTTTCACCCCTCCACTTT
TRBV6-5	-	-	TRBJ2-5	CASILEETQYF	TGTGCCAGCATTCTCGAAGAGACCCAGTACTTC
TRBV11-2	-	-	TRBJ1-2	CASSSTGFYGYTF	TGTGCCAGCAGCTCGACAGGCTTCTATGGCTACACCTTC
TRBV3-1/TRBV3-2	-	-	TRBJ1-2	CASSQTGYGYTF	TGTGCCAGCAGCCAAACCGGCTATGGCTACACCTTC
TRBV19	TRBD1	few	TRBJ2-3	CASSIMDRETDTQYF	TGTGCCAGTAGTATAATGGACAGGGAAACAGATACGCAGTATTTT
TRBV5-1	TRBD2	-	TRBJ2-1	CASMPGTSGINEQFF	TGCGCCAGCATGCCGGGGACTAGCGGAATAAATGAGCAGTTCTTC
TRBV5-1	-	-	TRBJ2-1	CASSLGDMAYNEQFF	TGCGCCAGCAGCTTAGGGGACATGGCCTACAATGAGCAGTTCTTC
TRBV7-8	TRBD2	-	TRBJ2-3	CASSLGRTSGASSIDF	TGTGCCAGCAGCTTAGGTCGGACTAGCGGGGCTTCGAGTATAGATTTT
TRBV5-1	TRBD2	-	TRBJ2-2	CASSPGLAATGELFF	TGCGCCAGCAGCCCCGGACTAGCGGCCACCGGGGAGCTGTTTTTT
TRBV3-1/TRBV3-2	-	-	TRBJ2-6	CASSYSDSGANVLTF	TGTGCCAGCAGCTATAGTGACTCTGGGGCCAACGTCCTGACTTTC
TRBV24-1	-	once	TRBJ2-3	CATSEGLSTDTQYF	TGTGCCACCAGTGAGGGACTTAGCACAGATACGCAGTATTTT
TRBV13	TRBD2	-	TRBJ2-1	CASSPPGLAGRNEQFF	TGTGCCAGCAGCCCCCCGGGACTAGCGGGGAGGAATGAGCAGTTCTTC
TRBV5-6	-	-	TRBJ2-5	CASSLGWTQETQYF	TGTGCCAGCAGCTTGGGGTGGACTCAAGAGACCCAGTACTTC
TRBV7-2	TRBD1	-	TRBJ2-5	CASSPGQLKETQYF	TGTGCCAGCAGCCCGGGACAGCTAAAAGAGACCCAGTACTTC
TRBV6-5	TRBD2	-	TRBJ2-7	CASTRAGGRTNEQYF	TGTGCCAGCACTAGAGCGGGAGGTCGTACTAACGAGCAGTACTTC
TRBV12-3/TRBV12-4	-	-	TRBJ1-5	CASSLGSPQHF	TGTGCCAGCAGTTTGGGCTCCCCCCAGCATTTT
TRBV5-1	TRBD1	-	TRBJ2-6	CASFAPTGVISGANVLTF	TGCGCCAGCTTCGCCCCCACAGGGGTAATATCTGGGGCCAACGTCCTGACTTTC
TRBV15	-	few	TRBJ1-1	CATSRESNTEAFF	TGTGCCACCAGCAGAGAGTCAAACACTGAAGCTTTCTTT
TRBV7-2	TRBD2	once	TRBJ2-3	CASSLGLAGVADTQYF	TGTGCCAGCAGCTTAGGACTAGCGGGAGTGGCAGATACGCAGTATTTT
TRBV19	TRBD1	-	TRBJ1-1	CASTPQGTGHTEAFF	TGTGCCAGTACCCCCCAGGGGACAGGGCACACTGAAGCTTTCTTT
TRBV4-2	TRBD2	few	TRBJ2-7	CASSQAAGLASSYEQYF	TGTGCCAGCAGCCAAGCCGCGGGACTAGCGAGTTCCTACGAGCAGTACTTC
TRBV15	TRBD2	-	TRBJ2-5	CATSRAGGVWNQETQYF	TGTGCCACCAGCAGAGCGGGAGGTGTGTGGAACCAAGAGACCCAGTACTTC
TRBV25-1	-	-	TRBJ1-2	CASSASNYGYTF	TGTGCCAGCAGTGCTAGCAACTATGGCTACACCTTC
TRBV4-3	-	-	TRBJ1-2	CASSQTARGLSYGYTF	TGCGCCAGCAGCCAAACGGCCAGGGGTCTTAGCTATGGCTACACCTTC
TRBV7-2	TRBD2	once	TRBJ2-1	CASSLAASGNYNEQFF	TGTGCCAGCAGCTTAGCGGCTAGCGGGAACTACAATGAGCAGTTCTTC
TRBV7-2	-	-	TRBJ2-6	CASSRQSSGANVLTF	TGTGCCAGCAGCCGCCAGTCCTCTGGGGCCAACGTCCTGACTTTC